This TCR beta chain was documented in a study of Graves' ophthalmopathy and Graves' hyperthyroidism. This clonotype was found a few times. Trimming cost V 3 bases and J 0 bases, with 18 bases left between them. The CDR3 sequence is 17 residues long. Germline loops: CDR1 DFQATT, CDR2 SNEGSKA (reference sequence). The authors amplified TCR beta CDR3 regions, and they did so from RNA transcripts for repertoire sequencing. First-round RT-PCR relied on HTBI primers, and a second-round multiplex PCR came next. TCRdb re-called the multiplex PCR reads with MiXCR, one entry per CDR3 protein. The table shows approximately 330,000 distinct CDR3 sequences, with 15% to 20% occurring only once. Excluded: other autoimmune disease, uncontrolled infection, pregnancy or lactation.

This TCR came from an adult man with Graves' ophthalmopathy. The V call is TRBV20-1, the J call TRBJ1-5, with D possibly TRBD1 on 5 matching bases. The sequencing input was peripheral blood. The CDR3 region has the DNA TGCAGTGCTAGGGTAGACAGTCCGGGACTTAGCAATCAGCCCCAGCATTTT. This encodes CSARVDSPGLSNQPQHF.